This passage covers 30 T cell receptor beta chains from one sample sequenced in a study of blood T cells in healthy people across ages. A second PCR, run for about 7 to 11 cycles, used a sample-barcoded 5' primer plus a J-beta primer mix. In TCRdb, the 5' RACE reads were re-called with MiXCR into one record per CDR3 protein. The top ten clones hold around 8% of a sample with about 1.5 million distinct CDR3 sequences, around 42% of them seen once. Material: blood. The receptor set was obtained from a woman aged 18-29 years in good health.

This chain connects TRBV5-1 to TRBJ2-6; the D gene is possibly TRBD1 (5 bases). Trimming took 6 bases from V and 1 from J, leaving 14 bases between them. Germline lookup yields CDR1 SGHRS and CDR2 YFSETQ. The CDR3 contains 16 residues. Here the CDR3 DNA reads TGCGCCAGCAAGGAGACAGCCCCGTCTGGGGCCAACGTCCTGACTTTC. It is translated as CASKETAPSGANVLTF.

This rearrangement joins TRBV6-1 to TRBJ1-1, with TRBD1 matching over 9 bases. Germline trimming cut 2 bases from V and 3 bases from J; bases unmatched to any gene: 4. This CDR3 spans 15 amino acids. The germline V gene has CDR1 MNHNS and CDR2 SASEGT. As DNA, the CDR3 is TGTGCCAGCAGTGAACGGGGACAGGGTTACACTGAAGCTTTCTTT. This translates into CASSERGQGYTEAFF.

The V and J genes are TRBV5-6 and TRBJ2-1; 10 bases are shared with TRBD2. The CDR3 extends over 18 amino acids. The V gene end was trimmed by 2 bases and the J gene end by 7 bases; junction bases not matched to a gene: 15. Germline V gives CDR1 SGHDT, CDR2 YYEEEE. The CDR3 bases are TGTGCCAGCAGCTTTCGTACGTCCCTAGCGGGAGTTGGGAATGAGCAGTTCTTC. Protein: CASSFRTSLAGVGNEQFF. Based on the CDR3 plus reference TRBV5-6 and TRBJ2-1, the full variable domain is DAGVTQSPTHLIKTRGQQVTLRCSPKSGHDTVSWYQQALGQGPQFIFQYYEEEERQRGNFPDRFSGHQFPNYSSELNVNALLLGDSALYLCASSFRTSLAGVGNEQFFGPGTRLTVL.

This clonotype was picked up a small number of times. The CDR3 reads CASSNPQGHRQSTDTQYF. The CDR3 nucleotides read TGTGCCAGCAGCAACCCACAGGGACATCGACAGAGCACAGATACGCAGTATTTT. The chain is built from TRBV6-2 or TRBV6-3 and TRBJ2-3, with D perhaps matching TRBD1 (6 bases). V gave up 6 bases and J gave up 0 bases, with 22 bases separating them. CDR1 is MNHEY and CDR2 is SVGEGT in the germline V gene. The CDR3 spans 18 residues.

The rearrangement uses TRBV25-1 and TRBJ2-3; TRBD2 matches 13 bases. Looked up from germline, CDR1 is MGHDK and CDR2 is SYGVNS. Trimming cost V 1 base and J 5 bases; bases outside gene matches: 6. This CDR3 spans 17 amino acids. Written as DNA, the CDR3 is TGTGCCAGCAGTGAATTCTTTGGGACTAGCGGGATAGATACGCAGTATTTT. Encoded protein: CASSEFFGTSGIDTQYF.

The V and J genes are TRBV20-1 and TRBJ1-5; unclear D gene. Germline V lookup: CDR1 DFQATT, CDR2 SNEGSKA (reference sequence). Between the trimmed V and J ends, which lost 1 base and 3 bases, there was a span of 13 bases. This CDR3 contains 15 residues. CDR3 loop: CSARAHLAANQPQHF. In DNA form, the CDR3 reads TGCAGTGCTAGAGCCCATCTTGCGGCCAATCAGCCCCAGCATTTT.

The CDR3 DNA follows: TGCAGTGCGGCTTCGAGGTCCACTCGCAATGAGCAGTTCTTC. It codes for CSAASRSTRNEQFF. The genes are TRBV20-1 and TRBJ2-1; D call uncertain. The germline gives CDR1 DFQATT, CDR2 SNEGSKA (reference sequence). The CDR3 is 14 residues long. V dropped 6 bases and J dropped 6 bases, with 18 bases sitting between them.

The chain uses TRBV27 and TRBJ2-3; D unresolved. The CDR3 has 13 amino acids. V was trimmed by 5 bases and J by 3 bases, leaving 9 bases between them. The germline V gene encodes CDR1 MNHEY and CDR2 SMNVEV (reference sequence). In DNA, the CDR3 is TGTGCCAGCAGTCGAGTTTTGACAGATACGCAGTATTTT. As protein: CASSRVLTDTQYF.

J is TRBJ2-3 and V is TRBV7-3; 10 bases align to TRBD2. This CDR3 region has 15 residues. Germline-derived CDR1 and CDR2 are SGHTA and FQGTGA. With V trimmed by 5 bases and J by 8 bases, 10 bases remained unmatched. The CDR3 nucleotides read TGTGCCAGCAGCCCCAGCGGGGGGGAGGGCGGTACGCAGTATTTT. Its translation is CASSPSGGEGGTQYF.

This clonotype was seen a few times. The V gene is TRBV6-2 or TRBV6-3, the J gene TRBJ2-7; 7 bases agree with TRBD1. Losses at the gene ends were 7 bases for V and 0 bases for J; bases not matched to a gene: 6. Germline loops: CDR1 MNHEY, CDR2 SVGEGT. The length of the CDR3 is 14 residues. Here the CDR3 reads CASKYRGSSYEQYF. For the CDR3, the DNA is TGTGCCAGCAAGTACAGGGGTAGCTCCTACGAGCAGTACTTC.

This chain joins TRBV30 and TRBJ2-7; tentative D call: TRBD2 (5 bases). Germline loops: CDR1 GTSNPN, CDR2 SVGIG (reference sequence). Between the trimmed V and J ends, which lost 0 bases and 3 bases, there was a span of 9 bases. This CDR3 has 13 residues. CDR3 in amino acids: CAWSVGLSYEQYF. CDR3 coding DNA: TGTGCCTGGAGTGTTGGACTGAGCTACGAGCAGTACTTC.

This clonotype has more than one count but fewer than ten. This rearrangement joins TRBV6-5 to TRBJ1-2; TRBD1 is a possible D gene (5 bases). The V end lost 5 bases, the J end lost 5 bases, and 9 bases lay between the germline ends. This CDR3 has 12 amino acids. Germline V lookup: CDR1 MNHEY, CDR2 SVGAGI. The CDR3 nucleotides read TGTGCCAGCAGTCAGGGACGGTATGGCTACACCTTC. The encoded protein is CASSQGRYGYTF.

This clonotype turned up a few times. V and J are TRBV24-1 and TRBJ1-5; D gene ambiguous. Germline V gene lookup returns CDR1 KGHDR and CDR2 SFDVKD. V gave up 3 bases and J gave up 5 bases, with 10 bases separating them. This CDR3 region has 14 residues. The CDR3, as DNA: TGTGCCACCAGTGATCTGGACGGGGATCAGCCCCAGCATTTT. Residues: CATSDLDGDQPQHF.

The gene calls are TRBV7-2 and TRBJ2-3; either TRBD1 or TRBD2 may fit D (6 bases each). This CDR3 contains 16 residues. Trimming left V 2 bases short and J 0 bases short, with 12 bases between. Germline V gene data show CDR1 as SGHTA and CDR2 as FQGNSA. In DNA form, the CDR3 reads TGTACCAGCAGCTTATGGGGGGCAGCTAGCACAGATACGCAGTATTTT. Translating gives CTSSLWGAASTDTQYF.

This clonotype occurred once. The DNA for the CDR3 is TGTGCCAGCACCCAACCCGGGGCCTCCTACGAGCAGTTCTTC. This encodes CASTQPGASYEQFF. The J gene is TRBJ2-1, the V gene TRBV6-5; the D call may be TRBD1 or TRBD2 (5 bases each). CDR1 MNHEY and CDR2 SVGAGI come from the germline V gene. The CDR3 spans 14 residues. The V and J ends lost 7 bases and 10 bases respectively, with 20 bases between them.

CDR3 sequence (DNA): TGCAGTGCTAATTTGGGGGGCGCGAGGGGGGATCCGGGCTACACCTTC. Protein product: CSANLGGARGDPGYTF. The V call is TRBV20-1, the J call TRBJ1-2; weak D call: TRBD1 (6 bases). Germline V gene lookup returns CDR1 DFQATT and CDR2 SNEGSKA (reference sequence). The CDR3 sequence is 16 residues long. Trimming removed 4 bases from V and 8 bases from J, with 26 bases in between.

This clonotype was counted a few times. CDR3 bases: TGTGCCAGCAGCTTAGGGCCGGGGACAGCCTATGGCTACACCTTC. Its translation is CASSLGPGTAYGYTF. The chain uses TRBV7-9 and TRBJ1-2, with TRBD1 matching over 7 bases. Germline V gene sequence: CDR1 SEHNR, CDR2 FQNEAQ (reference sequence). This CDR3 has 15 amino acids. J was trimmed by 4 bases and V by 1 base; bases with no gene match: 6.

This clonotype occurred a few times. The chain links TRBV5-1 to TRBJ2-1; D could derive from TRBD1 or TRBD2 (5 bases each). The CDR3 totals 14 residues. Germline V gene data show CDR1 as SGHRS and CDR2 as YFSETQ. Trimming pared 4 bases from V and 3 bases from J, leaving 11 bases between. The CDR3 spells CASSGDGNYNEQFF. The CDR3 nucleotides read TGCGCCAGCAGCGGGGACGGGAACTACAATGAGCAGTTCTTC.

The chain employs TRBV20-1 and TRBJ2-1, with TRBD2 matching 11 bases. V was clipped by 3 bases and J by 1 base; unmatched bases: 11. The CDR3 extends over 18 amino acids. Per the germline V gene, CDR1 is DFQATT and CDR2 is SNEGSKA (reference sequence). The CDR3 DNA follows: TGCAGTGCTAGTGGTGGTAGCGGGAGGGTGGGGTCCTACAATGAGCAGTTCTTC. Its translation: CSASGGSGRVGSYNEQFF.

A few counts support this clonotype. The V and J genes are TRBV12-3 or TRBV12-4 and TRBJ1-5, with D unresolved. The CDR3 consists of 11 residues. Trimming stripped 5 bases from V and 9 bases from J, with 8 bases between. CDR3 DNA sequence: TGTGCCAGCAGTAACTTAGGGCCCCAGCATTTT. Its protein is CASSNLGPQHF.

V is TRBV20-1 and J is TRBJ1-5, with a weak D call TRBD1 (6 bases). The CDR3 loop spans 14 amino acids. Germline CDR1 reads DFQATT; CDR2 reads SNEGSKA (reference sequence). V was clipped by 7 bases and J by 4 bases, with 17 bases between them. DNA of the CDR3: TGCAGTGTTAGCGCCTCAGGGGCTAATCAGCCCCAGCATTTT. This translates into CSVSASGANQPQHF.

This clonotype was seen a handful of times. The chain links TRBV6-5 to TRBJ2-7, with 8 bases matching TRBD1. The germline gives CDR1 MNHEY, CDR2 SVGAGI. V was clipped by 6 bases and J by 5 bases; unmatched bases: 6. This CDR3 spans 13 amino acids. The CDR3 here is CASRLDRENEQYF. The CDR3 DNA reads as TGTGCCAGCAGATTGGACAGGGAGAACGAGCAGTACTTC.

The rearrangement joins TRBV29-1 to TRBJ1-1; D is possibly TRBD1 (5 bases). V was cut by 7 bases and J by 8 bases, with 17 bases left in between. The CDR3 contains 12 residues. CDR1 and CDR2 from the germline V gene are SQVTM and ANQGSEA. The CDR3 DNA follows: TGCAGCGGGGGGGGAGGGATCACGGAAGCTTTCTTT. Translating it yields CSGGGGITEAFF. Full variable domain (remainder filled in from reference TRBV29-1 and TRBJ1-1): SAVISQKPSRDICQRGTSLTIQCQVDSQVTMMFWYRQQPGQSLTLIATANQGSEATYESGFVIDKFPISRPNLTFSTLTVSNMSPEDSSIYLCSGGGGITEAFFGQGTRLTVV.

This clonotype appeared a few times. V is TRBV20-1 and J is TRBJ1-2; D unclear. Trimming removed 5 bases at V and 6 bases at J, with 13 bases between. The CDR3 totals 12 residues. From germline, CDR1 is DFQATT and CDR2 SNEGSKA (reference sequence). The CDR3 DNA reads TGCAGTGCTCCGATCGGCGGGGATGGCTACACCTTC. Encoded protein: CSAPIGGDGYTF.

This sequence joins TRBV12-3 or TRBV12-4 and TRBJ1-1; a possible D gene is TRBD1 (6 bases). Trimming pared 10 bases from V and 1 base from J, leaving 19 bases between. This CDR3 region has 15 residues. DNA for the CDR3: TGTGCCACGCAACCTCAAACAGGGTGGAACACTGAAGCTTTCTTT. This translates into CATQPQTGWNTEAFF.

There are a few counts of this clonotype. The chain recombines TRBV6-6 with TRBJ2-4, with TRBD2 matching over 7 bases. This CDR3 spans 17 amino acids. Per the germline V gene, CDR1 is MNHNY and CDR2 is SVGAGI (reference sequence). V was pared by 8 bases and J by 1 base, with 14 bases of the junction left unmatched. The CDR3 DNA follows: TGTGCCAGCGCCCTGTATTCGGGGGGACTGGCCAAAAACATTCAGTACTTC. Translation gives CASALYSGGLAKNIQYF.

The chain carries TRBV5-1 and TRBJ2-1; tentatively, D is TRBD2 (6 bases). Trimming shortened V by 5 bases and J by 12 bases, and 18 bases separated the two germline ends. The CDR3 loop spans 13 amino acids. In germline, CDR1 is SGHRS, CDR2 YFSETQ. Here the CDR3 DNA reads TGCGCCAGCAGTACCCCGGGAGTAGATGGGCAGTTCTTC. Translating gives CASSTPGVDGQFF. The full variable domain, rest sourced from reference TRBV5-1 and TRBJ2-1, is KAGVTQTPRYLIKTRGQQVTLSCSPISGHRSVSWYQQTPGQGLQFLFEYFSETQRNKGNFPGRFSGRQFSNSRSEMNVSTLELGDSALYLCASSTPGVDGQFFGPGTRLTVL.

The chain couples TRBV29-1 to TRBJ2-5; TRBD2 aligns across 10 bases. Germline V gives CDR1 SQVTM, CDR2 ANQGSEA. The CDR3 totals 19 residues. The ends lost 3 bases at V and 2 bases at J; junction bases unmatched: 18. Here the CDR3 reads CSVDLIPGTSEISQETQYF. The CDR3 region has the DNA TGCAGCGTTGACCTGATACCCGGGACTAGCGAAATTTCTCAAGAGACCCAGTACTTC.

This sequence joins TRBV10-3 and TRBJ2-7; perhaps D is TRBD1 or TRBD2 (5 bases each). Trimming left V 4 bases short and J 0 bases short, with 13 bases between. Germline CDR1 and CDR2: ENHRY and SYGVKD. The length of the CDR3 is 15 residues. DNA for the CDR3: TGTGCCATCAGTGCAGGGACGGACCGCTCCTACGAGCAGTACTTC. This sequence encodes CAISAGTDRSYEQYF.

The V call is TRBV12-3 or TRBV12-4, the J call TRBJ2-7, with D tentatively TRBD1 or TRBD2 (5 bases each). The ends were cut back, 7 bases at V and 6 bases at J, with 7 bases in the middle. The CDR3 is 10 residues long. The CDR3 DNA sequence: TGTGCCAGCAAGGGGAGCGAGCAGTACTTC. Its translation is CASKGSEQYF.